Shown below are 22 T cell receptor beta chains from a single sample sequenced in a study of shared clonotypes between healthy human individuals. Assay: immunoSEQ multiplex PCR; the TCRdb copy retains only in-frame clones and omits some. This sample has around 1.6 million clones, with under 99% found just once. Sequencing was carried out using naive CD4+ T cells sorted from blood. Subset specified: CD45RA+ positively selected. These receptors originate from a man aged 25 to 40 in good health.

The J gene is TRBJ2-2, the V gene TRBV7-5. TRBV7-5 is given as a pseudogene. The CDR3 contains 12 residues. CDR3 coding DNA: TGTGCCAGAAGCTTCACCACCGGGGAGCTGTTTTTT. This sequence encodes CARSFTTGELFF.

J is TRBJ1-1 and V is TRBV5-5, with D possibly being TRBD1 (6 bases). The germline V gene has CDR1 SGHKS and CDR2 YYEKEE (reference sequence). This CDR3 is 13 amino acids long. V lost 4 bases, J lost 4 bases, and 11 bases lay in between. The chain's CDR3 is CASSHEQGTEAFF. CDR3 sequence (DNA): TGTGCCAGCAGCCATGAACAGGGCACTGAAGCTTTCTTT.

The J gene is TRBJ1-2, the V gene TRBV29-1; 10 bases are shared with TRBD1. Germline values: CDR1 SQVTM, CDR2 ANQGSEA. The CDR3 spans 13 residues. V was pared by 5 bases and J by 4 bases, with 4 bases of the junction left unmatched. This CDR3 reads CSVRQGASYGYTF. In DNA form, the CDR3 reads TGCAGCGTTCGACAGGGGGCGAGCTATGGCTACACCTTC.

V is TRBV10-1 and J is TRBJ2-5, with D maybe TRBD2 (5 bases). The germline CDR1 and CDR2 sequences are WNHNN and SYGVQD (reference sequence). V lost 2 bases, J lost 5 bases, and 9 bases lay in between. The CDR3 spans 13 residues. The CDR3 spells CASSETGEETQYF. CDR3 nucleotides: TGCGCCAGCAGTGAGACTGGGGAGGAGACCCAGTACTTC.

The chain carries TRBV5-1 and TRBJ1-4; no definite D call. Looked up from germline, CDR1 is SGHRS and CDR2 is YFSETQ. Trimming pared 0 bases from V and 4 bases from J, leaving 13 bases between. The CDR3 extends over 16 amino acids. The CDR3 DNA is TGCGCCAGCAGCTTGGTCCCAACGCCCGTTAATGAAAAACTGTTTTTT. It specifies CASSLVPTPVNEKLFF.

V usage is TRBV4-3 and J usage is TRBJ2-7; 9 bases are a match to TRBD2. J gave up 4 bases and V 0 bases, and 7 bases lay outside the gene matches. The CDR3 loop spans 16 amino acids. CDR1 is LGHNA and CDR2 is YSLEER in the germline V gene. CDR3 bases: TGCGCCAGCAGCCAAGATGACAGCGGGGGGTTGTACGAGCAGTACTTC. Its translation is CASSQDDSGGLYEQYF.

This chain joins TRBV25-1 and TRBJ2-7; unclear D gene. The V gene lost 3 bases and the J gene lost 3 bases, with 9 bases spanning the gap. The CDR3 has 13 residues. From germline, CDR1 is MGHDK and CDR2 SYGVNS. Here the CDR3 DNA reads TGTGCCAGCAGTGACCCTCCCCACTACGAGCAGTACTTC. Its protein is CASSDPPHYEQYF.

The chain employs TRBV7-2 and TRBJ1-2; a possible D gene is TRBD1 (5 bases). Trimming took 5 bases from V and 2 from J, leaving 15 bases between them. The CDR3 totals 15 residues. Germline CDR1 reads SGHTA; CDR2 reads FQGNSA. CDR3 in amino acids: CASSPLDSNNYGYTF. The CDR3 DNA follows: TGTGCCAGCAGCCCCCTTGACAGTAACAACTATGGCTACACCTTC.

This chain connects TRBV28 to TRBJ2-3; D assignment may be TRBD1 or TRBD2 (6 bases each). The CDR3 is 13 amino acids. Germline CDR1 and CDR2: MDHEN and SYDVKM. The V end lost 8 bases, the J end lost 2 bases, and 11 bases lay between the germline ends. The CDR3 loop is CASWGAPTDTQYF. For the CDR3, the DNA is TGTGCCAGCTGGGGGGCGCCCACAGATACGCAGTATTTT.

The rearrangement uses TRBV30 and TRBJ2-3; D gene unclear. Germline V gene data show CDR1 as GTSNPN and CDR2 as SVGIG (reference sequence). The V end lost 2 bases, the J end lost 5 bases, and 11 bases lay between the germline ends. CDR3 length: 13 amino acids. CDR3 sequence: CAWSKGLRDTQYF. CDR3 sequence (DNA): TGTGCCTGGAGTAAGGGCCTCAGAGATACGCAGTATTTT.

V and J are TRBV9 and TRBJ2-2; 12 bases line up with TRBD2. Unmatched junction bases numbered 3, after V lost 0 bases and J lost 3 bases. Per the germline V gene, CDR1 is SGDLS and CDR2 is YYNGEE. The CDR3 has 17 residues. For the CDR3, the DNA is TGTGCCAGCAGCGTAGGACTAGCGGGAGTTGACACCGGGGAGCTGTTTTTT. This translates into CASSVGLAGVDTGELFF.

V and J are TRBV15 and TRBJ1-4; tentatively, D is TRBD1 (6 bases). This CDR3 has 14 amino acids. Germline CDR1 is LNHNV and CDR2 is YYDKDF (reference sequence). The V end lost 6 bases, the J end lost 8 bases, and 16 bases lay between the germline ends. As DNA, the CDR3 is TGTGCCACCAGTCTGACGGGGGCGAGCGAAAAACTGTTTTTT. Protein product: CATSLTGASEKLFF. Based on the CDR3 plus reference TRBV15 and TRBJ1-4, the full variable domain is DAMVIQNPRYQVTQFGKPVTLSCSQTLNHNVMYWYQQKSSQAPKLLFHYYDKDFNNEADTPDNFQSRRPNTSFCFLDIRSPGLGDTAMYLCATSLTGASEKLFFGSGTQLSVL.

The chain is built from TRBV2 and TRBJ1-4, with unresolved D. The CDR3 sequence is 13 residues long. Per germline, CDR1 SNHLY and CDR2 FYNNEI. Trimming removed 8 bases at V and 8 bases at J, with 15 bases between. Here the CDR3 DNA reads TGTGCCAGCCGGAGTTGGCGGGAGGAAAAACTGTTTTTT. Its protein product is CASRSWREEKLFF.

The genes are TRBV19 and TRBJ2-7, with D possibly matching TRBD2 (5 bases). The CDR3 is 15 residues long. V gave up 1 base and J gave up 2 bases, with 12 bases separating them. Germline lookup yields CDR1 LNHDA and CDR2 SQIVND (reference sequence). This CDR3 reads CASSIAEGETYEQYF. CDR3 nucleotide sequence: TGTGCCAGTAGTATAGCAGAGGGTGAGACCTACGAGCAGTACTTC.

The chain carries TRBV7-3 and TRBJ2-7; no clear D gene. The germline V gene has CDR1 SGHTA and CDR2 FQGTGA. The V end was cut by 6 bases, the J end by 0 bases, with 12 bases between. The CDR3 spans 14 residues. The CDR3 DNA is TGTGCCAGCAGTCCGGGCATAAGCTCCTACGAGCAGTACTTC. This translates into CASSPGISSYEQYF.

The chain uses TRBV5-1 and TRBJ1-1; 8 nucleotides match TRBD1. V dropped 3 bases and J dropped 7; count of bases not matched to a gene: 5. Germline V gives CDR1 SGHRS, CDR2 YFSETQ. CDR3 length equals 13 residues. As DNA, the CDR3 is TGCGCCAGCAGCTCCGGACAGGGTAATGAAGCTTTCTTT. This translates into CASSSGQGNEAFF.

This rearrangement joins TRBV5-1 to TRBJ1-1, with a weak D call TRBD1 (6 bases). Trimming shortened V by 2 bases and J by 1 base, and 12 bases separated the two germline ends. Germline lookup yields CDR1 SGHRS and CDR2 YFSETQ. The CDR3 is 15 residues long. CDR3: CASSFYRAENTEAFF. The CDR3 nucleotides read TGCGCCAGCAGCTTCTACAGGGCCGAGAACACTGAAGCTTTCTTT.

This sequence joins TRBV11-3 and TRBJ2-1, with unresolved D. The CDR3 is 14 amino acids. V lost 3 bases and J lost 3, with 9 bases in between. The germline V gene encodes CDR1 SGHNT and CDR2 YENEEA. DNA for the CDR3: TGTGCCAGCAGCTTGCGGCAGTACTACAATGAGCAGTTCTTC. This sequence encodes CASSLRQYYNEQFF.

The genes are TRBV11-2 and TRBJ1-5; D unresolved. Trimming stripped 2 bases from V and 6 bases from J, with 8 bases between. This CDR3 is built from 13 residues. Germline lookup yields CDR1 SGHAT and CDR2 FQNNGV. The CDR3 coding sequence is TGTGCCAGCAGCTTAAGGTGGAGTCAGCCCCAGCATTTT. Translation: CASSLRWSQPQHF.

This clone appeared once. The V call is TRBV5-6, the J call TRBJ2-1, with 8 bases matching TRBD2. This CDR3 comprises 16 residues. The germline CDR1 and CDR2 sequences are SGHDT and YYEEEE. With 0 bases clipped from V and 4 bases from J, the junction kept 6 bases outside the gene matches. The CDR3 region is CASSLVGTSEYNEQFF. CDR3 DNA sequence: TGTGCCAGCAGCTTGGTAGGGACTAGTGAGTACAATGAGCAGTTCTTC. Together with reference TRBV5-6 and TRBJ2-1, the CDR3 gives the full variable domain: DAGVTQSPTHLIKTRGQQVTLRCSPKSGHDTVSWYQQALGQGPQFIFQYYEEEERQRGNFPDRFSGHQFPNYSSELNVNALLLGDSALYLCASSLVGTSEYNEQFFGPGTRLTVL.

This clone was seen just once. V and J are TRBV7-9 and TRBJ1-4; TRBD1 might be the D (6 bases). Per germline, CDR1 SEHNR and CDR2 FQNEAQ (reference sequence). CDR3 length equals 14 residues. Between the trimmed V and J ends, which lost 4 bases and 6 bases, there was a span of 12 bases. The CDR3, as DNA: TGTGCCAGCAGCTGGACAGCCAACTATGAAAAACTGTTTTTT. This translates into CASSWTANYEKLFF.

This chain connects TRBV19 to TRBJ1-5, with TRBD1 matching over 10 bases. In germline, CDR1 is LNHDA, CDR2 SQIVND (reference sequence). V lost 7 bases, J lost 0 bases, and 15 bases stayed unmatched. The CDR3 has 19 residues. CDR3 sequence: CASKTSGTGATISNQPQHF. The CDR3, as DNA: TGTGCCAGTAAAACATCCGGGACAGGGGCGACTATTAGCAATCAGCCCCAGCATTTT.